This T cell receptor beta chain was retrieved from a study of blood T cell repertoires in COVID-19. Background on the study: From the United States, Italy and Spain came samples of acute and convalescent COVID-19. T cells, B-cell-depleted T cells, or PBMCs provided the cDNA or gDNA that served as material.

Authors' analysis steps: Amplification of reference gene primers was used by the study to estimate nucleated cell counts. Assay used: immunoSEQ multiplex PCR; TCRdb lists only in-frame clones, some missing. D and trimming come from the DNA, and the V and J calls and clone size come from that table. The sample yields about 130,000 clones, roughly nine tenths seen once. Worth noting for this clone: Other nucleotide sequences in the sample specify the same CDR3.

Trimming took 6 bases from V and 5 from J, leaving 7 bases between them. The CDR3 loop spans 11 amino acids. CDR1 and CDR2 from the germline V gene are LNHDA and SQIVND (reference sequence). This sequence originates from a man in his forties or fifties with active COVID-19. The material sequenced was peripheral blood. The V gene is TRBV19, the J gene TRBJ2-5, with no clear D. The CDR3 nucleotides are TGTGCCAGTAGCAACAGTGAGACCCAGTACTTC. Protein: CASSNSETQYF.